The source of this TCR beta chain is a study of blood T cell repertoires in COVID-19. Study as a whole: Recovery meant two consecutive negative NP/OP PCR tests, professional clearance, or resolved symptoms. Nucleic acid was either cDNA or gDNA, and it came from T cells, B-cell-depleted T cells, or PBMCs.

Original handling: Estimated nucleated cell counts came from reference gene primer amplification. Assay used: immunoSEQ multiplex PCR; TCRdb lists only in-frame clones, some missing. V and J calls and clone size are given by that table; D and trimming were obtained from the DNA. The table has 150,000 to 200,000 clones, 79% seen once. Recruitment covered 25 or so US areas and drew participants whose ages spanned roughly 18 to 89 years. Input material: PBMCs or T cells enriched from blood (not recorded which). The TCR comes from a woman in her seventies in a cohort exposed to, infected with or recovered from COVID-19 (not recorded which).

The CDR3 sequence: CASSPEGREGDTQYF. CDR3 DNA: TGTGCCAGCAGCCCGGAGGGGCGGGAGGGGGATACGCAGTATTTT. This chain uses TRBV3-1 (or the pseudogene TRBV3-2) with TRBJ2-3; 9 nucleotides line up with TRBD2. The CDR3 loop spans 15 amino acids. Germline loops: CDR1 LGHDT, CDR2 YNNKEL (reference sequence). The J segment lost 6 bases and the V segment lost 4 bases, leaving 8 bases of the junction unmatched.